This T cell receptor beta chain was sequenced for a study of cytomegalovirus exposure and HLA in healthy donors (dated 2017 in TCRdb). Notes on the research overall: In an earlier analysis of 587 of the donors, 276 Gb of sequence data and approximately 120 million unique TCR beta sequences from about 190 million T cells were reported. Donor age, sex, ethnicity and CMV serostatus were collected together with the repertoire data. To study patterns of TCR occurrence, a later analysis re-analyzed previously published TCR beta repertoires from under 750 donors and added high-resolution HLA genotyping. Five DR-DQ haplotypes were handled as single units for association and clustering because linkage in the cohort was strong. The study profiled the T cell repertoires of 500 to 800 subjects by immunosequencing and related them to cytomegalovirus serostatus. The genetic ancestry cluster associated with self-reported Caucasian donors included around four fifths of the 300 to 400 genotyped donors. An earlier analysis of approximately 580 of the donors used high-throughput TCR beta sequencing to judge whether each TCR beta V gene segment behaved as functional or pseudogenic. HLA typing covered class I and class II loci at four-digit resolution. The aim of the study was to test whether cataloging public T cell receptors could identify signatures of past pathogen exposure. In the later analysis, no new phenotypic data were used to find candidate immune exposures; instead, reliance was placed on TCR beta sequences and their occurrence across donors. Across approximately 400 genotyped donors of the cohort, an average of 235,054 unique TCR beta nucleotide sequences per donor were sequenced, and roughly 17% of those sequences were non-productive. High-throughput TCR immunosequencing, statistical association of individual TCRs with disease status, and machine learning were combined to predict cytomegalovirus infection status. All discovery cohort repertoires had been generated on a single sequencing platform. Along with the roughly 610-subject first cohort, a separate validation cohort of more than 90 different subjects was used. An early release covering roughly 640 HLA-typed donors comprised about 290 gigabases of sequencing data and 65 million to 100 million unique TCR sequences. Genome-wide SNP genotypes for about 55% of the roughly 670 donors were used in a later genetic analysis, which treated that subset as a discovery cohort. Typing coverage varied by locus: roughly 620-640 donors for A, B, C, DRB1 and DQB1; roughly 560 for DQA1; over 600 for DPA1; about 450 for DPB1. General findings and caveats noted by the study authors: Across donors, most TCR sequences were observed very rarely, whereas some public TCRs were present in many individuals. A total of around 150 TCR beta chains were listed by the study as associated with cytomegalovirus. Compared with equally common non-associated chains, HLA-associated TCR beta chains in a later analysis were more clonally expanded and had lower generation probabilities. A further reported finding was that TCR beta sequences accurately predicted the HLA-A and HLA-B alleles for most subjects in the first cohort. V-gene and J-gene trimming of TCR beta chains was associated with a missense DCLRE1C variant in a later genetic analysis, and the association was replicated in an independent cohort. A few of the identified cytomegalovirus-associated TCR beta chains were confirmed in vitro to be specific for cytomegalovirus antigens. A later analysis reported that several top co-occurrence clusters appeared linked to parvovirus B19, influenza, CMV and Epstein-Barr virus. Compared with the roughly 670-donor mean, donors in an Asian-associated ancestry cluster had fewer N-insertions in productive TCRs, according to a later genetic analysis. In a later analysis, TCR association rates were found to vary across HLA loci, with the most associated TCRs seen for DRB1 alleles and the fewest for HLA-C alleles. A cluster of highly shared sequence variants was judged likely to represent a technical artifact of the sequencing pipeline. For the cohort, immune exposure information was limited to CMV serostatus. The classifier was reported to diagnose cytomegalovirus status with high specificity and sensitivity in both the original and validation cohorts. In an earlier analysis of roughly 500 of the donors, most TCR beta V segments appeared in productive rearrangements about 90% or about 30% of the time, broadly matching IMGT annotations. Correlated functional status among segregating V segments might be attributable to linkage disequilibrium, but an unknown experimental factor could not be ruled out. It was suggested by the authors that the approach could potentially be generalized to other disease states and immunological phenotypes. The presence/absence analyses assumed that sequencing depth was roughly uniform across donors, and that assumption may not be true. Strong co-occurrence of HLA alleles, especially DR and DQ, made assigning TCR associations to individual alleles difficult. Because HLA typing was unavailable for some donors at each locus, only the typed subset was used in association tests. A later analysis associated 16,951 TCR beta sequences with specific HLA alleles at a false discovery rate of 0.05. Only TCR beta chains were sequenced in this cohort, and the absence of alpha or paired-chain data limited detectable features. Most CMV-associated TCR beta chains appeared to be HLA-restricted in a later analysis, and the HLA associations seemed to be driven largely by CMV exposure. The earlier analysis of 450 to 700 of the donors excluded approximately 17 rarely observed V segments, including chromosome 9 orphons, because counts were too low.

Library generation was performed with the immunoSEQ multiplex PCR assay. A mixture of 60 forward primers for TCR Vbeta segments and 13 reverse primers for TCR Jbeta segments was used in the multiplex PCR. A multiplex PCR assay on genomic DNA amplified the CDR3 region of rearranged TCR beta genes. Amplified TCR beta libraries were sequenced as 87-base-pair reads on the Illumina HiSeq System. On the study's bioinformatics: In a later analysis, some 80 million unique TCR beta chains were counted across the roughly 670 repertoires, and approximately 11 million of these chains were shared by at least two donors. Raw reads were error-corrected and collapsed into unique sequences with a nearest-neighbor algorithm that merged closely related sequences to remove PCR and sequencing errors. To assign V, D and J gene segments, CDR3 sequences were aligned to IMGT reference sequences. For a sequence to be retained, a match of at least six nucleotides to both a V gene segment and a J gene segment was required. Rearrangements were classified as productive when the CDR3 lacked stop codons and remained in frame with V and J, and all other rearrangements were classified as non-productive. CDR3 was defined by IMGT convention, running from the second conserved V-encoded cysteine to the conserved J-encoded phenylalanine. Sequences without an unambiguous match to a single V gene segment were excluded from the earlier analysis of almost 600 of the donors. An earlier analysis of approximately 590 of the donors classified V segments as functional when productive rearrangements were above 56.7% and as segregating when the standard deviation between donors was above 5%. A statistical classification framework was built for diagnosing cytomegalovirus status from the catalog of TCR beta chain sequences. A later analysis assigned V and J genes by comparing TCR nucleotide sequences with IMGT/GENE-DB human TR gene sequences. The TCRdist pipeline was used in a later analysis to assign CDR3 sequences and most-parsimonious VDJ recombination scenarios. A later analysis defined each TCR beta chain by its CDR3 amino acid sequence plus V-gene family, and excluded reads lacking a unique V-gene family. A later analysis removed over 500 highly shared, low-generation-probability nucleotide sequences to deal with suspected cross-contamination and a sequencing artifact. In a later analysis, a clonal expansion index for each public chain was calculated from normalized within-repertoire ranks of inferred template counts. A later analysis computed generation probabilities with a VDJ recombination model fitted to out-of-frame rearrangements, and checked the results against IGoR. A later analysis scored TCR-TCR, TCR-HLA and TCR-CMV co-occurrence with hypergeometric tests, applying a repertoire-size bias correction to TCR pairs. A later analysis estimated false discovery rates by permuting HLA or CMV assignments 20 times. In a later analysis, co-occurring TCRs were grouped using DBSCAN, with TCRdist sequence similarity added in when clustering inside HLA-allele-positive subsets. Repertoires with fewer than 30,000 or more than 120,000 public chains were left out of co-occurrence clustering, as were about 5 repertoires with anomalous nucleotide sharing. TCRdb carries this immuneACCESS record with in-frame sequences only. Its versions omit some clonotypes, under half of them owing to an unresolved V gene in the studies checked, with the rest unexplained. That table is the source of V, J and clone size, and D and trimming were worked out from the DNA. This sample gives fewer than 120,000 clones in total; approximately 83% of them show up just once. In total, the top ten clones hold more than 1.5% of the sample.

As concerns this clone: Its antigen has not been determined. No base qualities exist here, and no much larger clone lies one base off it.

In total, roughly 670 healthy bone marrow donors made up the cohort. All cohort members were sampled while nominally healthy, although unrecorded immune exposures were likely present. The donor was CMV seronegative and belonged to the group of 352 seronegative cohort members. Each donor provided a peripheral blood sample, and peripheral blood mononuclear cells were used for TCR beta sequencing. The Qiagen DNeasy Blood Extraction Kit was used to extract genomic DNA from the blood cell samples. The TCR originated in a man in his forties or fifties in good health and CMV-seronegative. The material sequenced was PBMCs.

The CDR3 protein sequence reads: CASSPTTGTVLTDTQYF. The sequenced DNA is TGTGCCAGCAGCCCAACCACCGGGACAGTCCTCACAGATACGCAGTATTTT. Recombination linked TRBV5-4 to TRBJ2-3; TRBD1 lines up with 7 middle nucleotides. V is trimmed back by 4 bases and J by 2 bases, and the junction contains 13 bases that no gene match accounts for. The CDR3 starts with the cysteine, ends with the phenylalanine, and has 17 residues. The entry retains the CDR3 DNA only, 51 bases that are in frame from base 1. The germline V gene (reference sequence) sets CDR1 to SGHNT and CDR2 to YYREEE.